The 12 T cell receptor beta chains presented below share a single source sample, sequenced in a study of vaccination and CD4 T cells after COVID-19. This sample's treatment: roughly 11-day PBMC culture with coronavirus spike peptide pools or control peptides (ViraFEST assay). Sequenced with the Oncomine TCR Beta short-read assay was DNA taken from cultured CD4+ T cells. TCRdb reprocessed the PCR reads with MiXCR, giving one entry per CDR3 protein. The sample has approximately 21,000 distinct CDR3 sequences; roughly three fifths are singletons. Which antigens these TCRs recognize remains unknown. Sample: CD4+ T cells from blood, cultured in vitro. The source is a human donor who had recovered from COVID-19.

This chain links TRBV27 with TRBJ1-2; 9 positions match TRBD1. CDR1 and CDR2 (germline): MNHEY, SMNVEV (reference sequence). V shed 5 bases, J shed 0 bases, and the junction held 4 bases outside the gene matches. This CDR3 is 15 amino acids long. The CDR3 loop is CASSIWTGANYGYTF. CDR3 DNA: TGTGCCAGCAGTATCTGGACAGGGGCTAACTATGGCTACACCTTC.

The CDR3 nucleotides read TGTGCCAGCACACGACAGGACACTGAAGCTTTCTTT. This translates into CASTRQDTEAFF. The chain links TRBV28 to TRBJ1-1, with TRBD1 as a possible D gene (6 bases). The germline V gene encodes CDR1 MDHEN and CDR2 SYDVKM. The CDR3 has 12 residues. V lost 7 bases and J 3 bases, leaving 9 bases between the germline ends.

The CDR3 region has the DNA TGCAGTGCTAGAGATGGCACAGGTCGAACCTACGAGCAGTACTTC. Encoded protein: CSARDGTGRTYEQYF. The chain carries TRBV20-1 and TRBJ2-7, with D possibly TRBD1 on 5 matching bases. V shed 0 bases and J shed 2 bases, with 14 bases lying between them. The CDR3 is made up of 15 amino acids. Germline-derived CDR1 and CDR2 are DFQATT and SNEGSKA (reference sequence).

The V gene is TRBV19, the J gene TRBJ1-2, with 10 bases fitting TRBD1. V dropped 7 bases and J dropped 7; count of bases not matched to a gene: 12. The germline gives CDR1 LNHDA, CDR2 SQIVND (reference sequence). This CDR3 comprises 15 residues. The CDR3 sequence is CASTTSATGGGGYTF. CDR3 nucleotide sequence: TGTGCCAGTACCACGAGCGCGACAGGGGGCGGTGGCTACACCTTC.

This clonotype was counted once. A read error may produce the germline difference seen at one junction end. V usage is TRBV14 and J usage is TRBJ2-1; 8 bases line up with TRBD2. The CDR3 spans 12 residues. Germline values: CDR1 SGHDN, CDR2 FVKESK. Here the CDR3 reads CASSQSGTRGIF. CDR3 coding DNA: TGTGCCAGCAGCCAGTCCGGGACTAGGGGGATCTTC.

The chain links TRBV20-1 to TRBJ2-7; 9 bases map to TRBD1. The germline V gene encodes CDR1 DFQATT and CDR2 SNEGSKA (reference sequence). The CDR3 has 14 residues. V trimming: 6 bases; J trimming: 3 bases; junction bases outside the gene matches: 9. DNA of the CDR3: TGCAGTGCATATCCGGGACAGGGATTCTACGAGCAGTACTTC. Amino acids: CSAYPGQGFYEQYF.

The CDR3 region is CSARDRLAGPREQYF. CDR3 coding DNA: TGCAGTGCTAGAGATAGGCTAGCGGGGCCCAGGGAGCAGTACTTC. The gene calls are TRBV20-1 and TRBJ2-7, with TRBD2 matching 9 bases. This CDR3 has 15 amino acids. CDR1 and CDR2 (germline): DFQATT, SNEGSKA (reference sequence). Unmatched junction bases numbered 10, after V lost 0 bases and J lost 7 bases.

The J gene is TRBJ2-3, the V gene TRBV5-4; 7 bases are a match to TRBD1. Germline CDR1 and CDR2: SGHNT and YYREEE (reference sequence). V was pared by 0 bases and J by 4 bases, with 5 bases of the junction left unmatched. The CDR3 totals 15 residues. The CDR3 nucleotides read TGTGCCAGCAGCTTGGGACAGGGTATATCAGATACGCAGTATTTT. Protein product: CASSLGQGISDTQYF.

The sample holds one count of this clonotype. The genes are TRBV7-3 and TRBJ2-5, with D perhaps TRBD2 (6 bases). The CDR3 totals 15 residues. Trimming removed 2 bases from V and 2 bases from J, with 12 bases in between. Germline V gene sequence: CDR1 SGHTA, CDR2 FQGTGA. The CDR3 DNA follows: TGTGCCAGCAGCTTAGAGGGCGGGAAGCAAGAGACCCAGTACTTC. This sequence encodes CASSLEGGKQETQYF.

The rearrangement joins TRBV6-1 to TRBJ2-3; D may correspond to TRBD1 or TRBD2 (6 bases each). Germline V gene sequence: CDR1 MNHNS, CDR2 SASEGT. The CDR3 consists of 17 residues. The V end was cut by 5 bases, the J end by 1 base, with 19 bases between. The CDR3 DNA follows: TGTGCCAGCAGTAGGGGGGCGGGGAGCAGACGCACAGATACGCAGTATTTT. Translation gives CASSRGAGSRRTDTQYF.

V usage is TRBV7-2 and J usage is TRBJ2-3, with 11 bases lining up with TRBD2. The germline CDR1 and CDR2 sequences are SGHTA and FQGNSA. This CDR3 has 15 residues. The ends lost 6 bases at V and 5 bases at J; junction bases unmatched: 7. The CDR3 DNA reads as TGTGCCAGCAGAATTAGCGGGGGGGCGGGAGATACGCAGTATTTT. This translates into CASRISGGAGDTQYF. The full variable domain, with the rest looked up from reference TRBV7-2 and TRBJ2-3, is GAGVSQSPSNKVTEKGKDVELRCDPISGHTALYWYRQSLGQGLEFLIYFQGNSAPDKSGLPSDRFSAERTGGSVSTLTIQRTQQEDSAVYLCASRISGGAGDTQYFGPGTRLTVL.

The table lists this clonotype with a few counts. This rearrangement joins TRBV6-8 to TRBJ1-2; 9 bases agree with TRBD1. The J segment lost 8 bases and the V segment lost 5 bases, leaving 9 bases of the junction unmatched. The germline V gene encodes CDR1 MNHGY and CDR2 SAAAGT. CDR3 length equals 14 residues. CDR3 DNA sequence: TGTGCCAGCAGTGCTGGACAGGGGATATACGGCTACACCTTC. Translated, it gives CASSAGQGIYGYTF.